This T cell receptor beta chain is drawn from a study of shared clonotypes between healthy human individuals. Using immunoSEQ multiplex PCR, the repertoire was profiled, and TCRdb retains in-frame clones only, with some absent. The sample holds about 110,000 clones, around 64% seen once. Germline V gives CDR1 ENHRY, CDR2 SYGVKD. Trimming at V came to 7 bases and at J to 0 bases, leaving 19 bases not matched to a gene. The CDR3 covers 19 residues. CCR7-negative CD45RA+ TemRA cells were combined with CD45RO+ cells to form CD8 memory. The source of this sequence is a woman in her twenties or thirties in good health. Material: memory CD8+ T cells sorted from blood. Regarding subset: CD45RO+ cells pooled with CCR7-negative TemRA cells. The rearrangement uses TRBV10-3 and TRBJ2-3, with 7 bases identical to TRBD1. CDR3 sequence: CAIKGGADPLRYSTDTQYF. DNA of the CDR3: TGTGCCATCAAAGGGGGCGCGGACCCCTTGCGATATAGCACAGATACGCAGTATTTT.